Listed below are T cell receptor beta chains from one sample, sequenced in a study of sequential checkpoint blockade in melanoma. Produced via immunoSEQ multiplex PCR; TCRdb's table is partial and in-frame only. In the table there are several thousand clones, around 50% of which are singletons. The source material was CD8+ T cells sorted from blood (inferred from file names), sampled from a patient given nivolumab and ipilimumab in sequence. Source of these receptors: a human donor with melanoma. CDR3s include the opening cysteine and the closing phenylalanine or tryptophan. The order of the fields is J gene, V gene, CDR3 protein.

>TRBJ1-1|TRBV19
CASSMDALGSTEAFF
>TRBJ2-6|TRBV19
CASSIGTSGFGANVLTF
>TRBJ2-7|TRBV5-4
CASSQDVEVYEQYF
>TRBJ2-1|TRBV19
CASSQRTANEQFF
>TRBJ1-2|TRBV2
CASSEGGRANYGYTF
>TRBJ1-3|TRBV29-1
CSVGGGEAGNTIYF
>TRBJ2-7|TRBV5-4
CASSAGLGLYEQYF
>TRBJ2-7|TRBV15
CATSRDPGVGYEQYF
>TRBJ1-1|TRBV14
CASSQFPYQAFF
>TRBJ1-2|TRBV5-1
CASSSGNYGYTF
>TRBJ2-7|TRBV5-6
CASRGGQAYEQYF
>TRBJ2-1|TRBV4-3
CASSQELAGSYNEQFF
>TRBJ1-1|TRBV19
CASNPTGQFMNTEAFF
>TRBJ1-2|TRBV7-8
CASSTGVSAYGYTF
>TRBJ1-2|TRBV25-1
CASGPGGHVGYTF
>TRBJ1-2|TRBV4-1
CASSQRNQGAVGYTF
>TRBJ2-7|TRBV12-5
CASGLGRYEQYF
>TRBJ1-1|TRBV14
CASSQDWGVEAFF
>TRBJ2-7|TRBV7-6
CASSTGGENEQYF
>TRBJ1-6|TRBV2
CASSDSGQFSPLHF
>TRBJ2-7|TRBV4-1
CASSQGQASSLQQYF
>TRBJ2-1|TRBV27
CASRVAGGSYNEQFF
>TRBJ1-5|TRBV7-6
CASSLEAGVQPQHF
>TRBJ2-1|TRBV7-9
CASSLVTGGGDEQFF
>TRBJ2-7|TRBV5-5
CASSKGTGGKDEQYF
>TRBJ1-1|TRBV4-1
CASSTRSEGARAFF
>TRBJ1-6|TRBV5-5
CASSLEIRSYNSPLHF